One and the same sample provided the 29 T cell receptor beta chains below, sequenced in a study of blood T cell repertoires in COVID-19. Some clones are missing from TCRdb's copy, which holds only in-frame ones; the method was immunoSEQ multiplex PCR. The repertoire holds under 150,000 clones, with roughly 80% as singletons. The sample comprised peripheral blood. These receptors were collected from a man in his fifties with acute or convalescent COVID-19.

This clone occurred once. The chain links TRBV28 to TRBJ1-6; the D is unclear. This CDR3 spans 15 amino acids. Germline V lookup: CDR1 MDHEN, CDR2 SYDVKM. V shed 2 bases and J shed 6 bases, with 11 bases lying between them. CDR3 in DNA: TGTGCCAGCAGTTTAGGTTCTTCGAGTAATTCACCCCTCCACTTT. It yields the protein CASSLGSSSNSPLHF.

This rearrangement joins TRBV19 to TRBJ1-6; 8 bases line up with TRBD1. V trimming: 7 bases; J trimming: 5 bases; junction bases outside the gene matches: 7. CDR3 size: 15 residues. Germline-derived CDR1 and CDR2 are LNHDA and SQIVND (reference sequence). The DNA of the CDR3 is TGTGCCAGTATCCAGACAGGGGCCGATAATTCACCCCTCCACTTT. Protein: CASIQTGADNSPLHF.

The chain carries TRBV28 and TRBJ1-4; 9 bases match TRBD1. V was pared by 3 bases and J by 7 bases, with 9 bases of the junction left unmatched. The length of the CDR3 is 16 residues. Germline-derived CDR1 and CDR2 are MDHEN and SYDVKM. The DNA for the CDR3 is TGTGCCAGCAGTTTTCTGGACGGGACAGGGACTGAAAAACTGTTTTTT. This translates into CASSFLDGTGTEKLFF.

This chain connects TRBV7-7 to TRBJ1-5; TRBD1 might be the D (6 bases). The CDR3 spans 13 residues. Germline V gene lookup returns CDR1 SSHAT and CDR2 FNYEAQ (reference sequence). V was pared by 6 bases and J by 4 bases, with 10 bases between. CDR3 DNA sequence: TGTGCCAGCAGTCAGGGGCCAAATCAGCCCCAGCATTTT. This codes for CASSQGPNQPQHF.

The chain couples TRBV30 to TRBJ1-3, with 12 bases matching TRBD1. The CDR3 sequence is 17 residues long. The junction had 8 bases not matched to a gene; V was cut back by 1 base and J by 4 bases. CDR1 and CDR2 (germline): GTSNPN, SVGIG (reference sequence). CDR3 sequence reads: CAWSAYLGQGAGNTIYF. The CDR3 DNA reads as TGTGCCTGGAGTGCTTATCTGGGACAGGGGGCAGGAAACACCATATATTTT.

The V gene is TRBV3-1 (or the pseudogene TRBV3-2), the J gene TRBJ2-7; 11 bases align to TRBD1. The CDR3 runs 14 residues. V was pared by 4 bases and J by 5 bases, with 4 bases of the junction left unmatched. Germline CDR1 is LGHDT and CDR2 is YNNKEL (reference sequence). The CDR3, as DNA: TGTGCCAGCAGCCCCCGGGACAGGGGGAACGAGCAGTACGTC. It codes for CASSPRDRGNEQYV.

This clone was picked up a small number of times. The V and J genes are TRBV30 and TRBJ1-4; D gene unclear. The germline V and J ends were trimmed by 0 bases and 6 bases, with 11 bases remaining between them. The CDR3 extends over 14 amino acids. In germline, CDR1 is GTSNPN, CDR2 SVGIG (reference sequence). The chain's CDR3 is CAWSVSRRDEKLFF. CDR3 coding DNA: TGTGCCTGGAGTGTGTCCAGGCGGGATGAAAAACTGTTTTTT.

The chain has TRBV10-3 and TRBJ2-7, with D unclear. CDR3 length: 12 residues. Trimming cost V 3 bases and J 4 bases, with 7 bases left between them. CDR1 and CDR2 from the germline V gene are ENHRY and SYGVKD. The CDR3 loop reads CAISESGYEQYV. CDR3 coding DNA: TGTGCCATCAGTGAATCCGGTTACGAGCAGTACGTC.

The rearrangement joins TRBV3-1 (or the pseudogene TRBV3-2) to TRBJ1-2; 9 bases match TRBD1. J lost 3 bases, V lost 0 bases, and 2 bases had no gene match. The germline gives CDR1 LGHDT, CDR2 YNNKEL (reference sequence). The CDR3 extends over 15 amino acids. CDR3 coding DNA: TGTGCCAGCAGCCAAGATGACAGGGGGTACTATGGCTACACCTTC. This codes for CASSQDDRGYYGYTF.

The DNA for the CDR3 is TGTGCCAGCGCTCAGGACACTGATAGCTCTGGGGCCAACGTCCTGACTTTC. Translation gives CASAQDTDSSGANVLTF. V usage is TRBV21-1 and J usage is TRBJ2-6; the table names TRBD1, a call not compared with the DNA. TRBV21-1 corresponds to a pseudogene. The CDR3 consists of 17 residues.

The V and J genes are TRBV2 and TRBJ1-4; tentatively, D is TRBD1 (6 bases). From germline, CDR1 is SNHLY and CDR2 FYNNEI. Trimming removed 0 bases from V and 7 bases from J, with 12 bases in between. The CDR3 has 15 amino acids. CDR3 coding DNA: TGTGCCAGCAGTGAAGCACAGGGAGTAGTTGAAAAACTGTTTTTT. Translation gives CASSEAQGVVEKLFF.

V and J are TRBV11-2 and TRBJ2-3; TRBD2 matches 8 bases. The germline V gene has CDR1 SGHAT and CDR2 FQNNGV. V was clipped by 9 bases and J by 2 bases; unmatched bases: 7. The CDR3 runs to 14 residues. The CDR3 DNA reads as TGTGCCAGTAGGCGGGGGGCTTCCACAGATACGCAGTATTTT. Its translation is CASRRGASTDTQYF.

The rearrangement joins TRBV24-1 to TRBJ2-7; 7 positions match TRBD1. Per germline, CDR1 KGHDR and CDR2 SFDVKD. Losses at the gene ends were 4 bases for V and 3 bases for J; bases not matched to a gene: 5. The CDR3 contains 14 residues. The CDR3 DNA reads as TGTGCCACCAGTGACCGGGACAGCTACTACGAGCAGTACTTC. Its translation: CATSDRDSYYEQYF.

The chain links TRBV4-2 to TRBJ2-3; 12 nucleotides match TRBD2. This CDR3 region has 19 residues. Trimming at V came to 0 bases and at J to 5 bases, leaving 12 bases not matched to a gene. Per the germline V gene, CDR1 is LGHNA and CDR2 is YNFKEQ. CDR3 residues: CASSQDRWLAGGPGDTQYF. The CDR3 nucleotides read TGTGCCAGCAGCCAAGATCGGTGGCTAGCGGGGGGGCCGGGAGATACGCAGTATTTT.

CDR3 sequence: CATKTGDGNGELFF. CDR3 nucleotides: TGTGCCACCAAGACAGGGGACGGAAACGGGGAGCTGTTTTTT. The chain has TRBV5-4 and TRBJ2-2, with TRBD1 matching 8 bases. Germline V lookup: CDR1 SGHNT, CDR2 YYREEE (reference sequence). The CDR3 has 14 amino acids. The V and J ends lost 9 bases and 7 bases, in that order; junction bases with no gene match: 11.

This sequence joins TRBV9 and TRBJ2-6; D remains ambiguous. Germline loops: CDR1 SGDLS, CDR2 YYNGEE. The CDR3 spans 16 residues. V was cut by 1 base and J by 3 bases, with 11 bases left in between. CDR3 nucleotide sequence: TGTGCCAGCAGCGTAACAGCCAACCTTGGGGCCAACGTCCTGACTTTC. Protein sequence: CASSVTANLGANVLTF.

This clone was counted many times. V gene TRBV3-1 (or the pseudogene TRBV3-2) combines with J gene TRBJ2-5; D gene unclear. CDR3 length: 12 residues. The germline V gene has CDR1 LGHDT and CDR2 YNNKEL (reference sequence). Between the trimmed V and J ends, which lost 1 base and 5 bases, there was a span of 5 bases. The DNA of the CDR3 is TGTGCCAGCAGCCAAGCCGTGGAGACCCAGTACTTC. Amino acid sequence: CASSQAVETQYF.

The chain recombines TRBV11-2 with TRBJ2-7; D may be TRBD1 (5 bases). V lost 1 base to trimming and J lost 6 bases, with 13 bases between them. The germline V gene has CDR1 SGHAT and CDR2 FQNNGV. This CDR3 has 14 residues. In nucleotides, the CDR3 is TGTGCCAGCAGCTTAGGGGGCAGGGAAGGCGAGCAGTACGTC. As protein: CASSLGGREGEQYV.

This clone was seen only a few times. The J gene is TRBJ1-2, the V gene TRBV6-5; D is unclear. V shed 0 bases and J shed 8 bases, with 10 bases lying between them. The CDR3 extends over 13 amino acids. Germline V lookup: CDR1 MNHEY, CDR2 SVGAGI. In nucleotides, the CDR3 is TGTGCCAGCAGTTACTCGATTTCGGGGGGCTACACCTTC. The encoded protein is CASSYSISGGYTF.

In this sample, this clone turned up a few times. The V gene is TRBV7-8, the J gene TRBJ2-1; D may be TRBD2 (6 bases). The CDR3 is made up of 16 amino acids. Trimming removed 5 bases from V and 5 bases from J, with 19 bases in between. Germline V CDR1 and CDR2: SGHVS, FQNEAQ. CDR3 sequence reads: CASSPQFRGLHNEQFF. The CDR3, as DNA: TGTGCCAGCAGCCCCCAGTTTAGGGGACTCCACAATGAGCAGTTCTTC.

The V call is TRBV7-8, the J call TRBJ1-1; TRBD1 agrees at 7 bases. The CDR3 covers 14 residues. CDR1 and CDR2 from the germline V gene are SGHVS and FQNEAQ. The junction had 14 bases not matched to a gene; V was cut back by 5 bases and J by 11 bases. The chain's CDR3 is CASSPQGSGGKAFF. In nucleotides, the CDR3 is TGTGCCAGCAGCCCCCAGGGGTCAGGGGGTAAGGCTTTCTTT.

The V and J genes are TRBV2 and TRBJ1-2; 7 positions match TRBD1. Germline-derived CDR1 and CDR2 are SNHLY and FYNNEI. V lost 4 bases to trimming and J lost 4 bases; unmatched junction nucleotides: 6. The length of the CDR3 is 14 residues. CDR3: CASSGQGGGYGYTF. CDR3 nucleotide sequence: TGTGCCAGCAGTGGACAGGGAGGAGGCTATGGCTACACCTTC.

The rearrangement joins TRBV19 to TRBJ2-3, with D possibly matching TRBD2 (6 bases). Germline lookup yields CDR1 LNHDA and CDR2 SQIVND (reference sequence). V gave up 0 bases and J gave up 3 bases, with 16 bases separating them. The CDR3 runs 17 residues. The CDR3 DNA follows: TGTGCCAGTAGTATAGAGGTTGGGGAGGTCCGTACAGATACGCAGTATTTT. Its protein product is CASSIEVGEVRTDTQYF.

This clone was counted a few times. The rearrangement joins TRBV9 to TRBJ1-2, with D unresolved. The length of the CDR3 is 14 residues. Germline CDR1 and CDR2: SGDLS and YYNGEE. V shed 1 base and J shed 6 bases, with 13 bases lying between them. The CDR3 sequence: CASSVRWAGDGYTF. The CDR3 DNA is TGTGCCAGCAGCGTACGTTGGGCGGGTGATGGCTACACCTTC.

As regards this clone: This sample includes further DNA sequences coding for the same CDR3. CDR3 DNA sequence: TGCGCCAGCAGCTCGGGACAGGGTGGGACTGAAGCTTTCTTT. It codes for CASSSGQGGTEAFF. The gene calls are TRBV5-1 and TRBJ1-1; 9 bases agree with TRBD1. Germline CDR1 SGHRS, CDR2 YFSETQ. The V and J ends lost 3 bases and 5 bases, in that order; junction bases with no gene match: 5. The CDR3 covers 14 residues.

This rearrangement joins TRBV19 to TRBJ1-5; D is perhaps TRBD1 (6 bases). This CDR3 contains 17 residues. V was clipped by 4 bases and J by 0 bases, with 16 bases between them. Germline V CDR1 and CDR2: LNHDA, SQIVND (reference sequence). The CDR3: CASSTRGGGYSNQPQHF. DNA of the CDR3: TGTGCCAGTAGTACTAGGGGAGGGGGGTATAGCAATCAGCCCCAGCATTTT.

The chain recombines TRBV15 with TRBJ1-3; D remains unclear. V was clipped by 1 base and J by 0 bases, with 13 bases between them. Germline values: CDR1 LNHNV, CDR2 YYDKDF (reference sequence). The CDR3 has 17 residues. CDR3 DNA: TGTGCCACCAGCAGAGGCGGCGTTCGGAGCTCTGGAAACACCATATATTTT. Residues: CATSRGGVRSSGNTIYF.

This clone showed up just a few times. This chain connects TRBV28 to TRBJ1-1; no clear D gene. Trimming stripped 7 bases from V and 11 bases from J, with 17 bases between. CDR1 MDHEN and CDR2 SYDVKM come from the germline V gene. This CDR3 contains 12 residues. CDR3 amino acids: CASNRRYSGAFF. Here the CDR3 DNA reads TGTGCCAGCAATCGTCGTTACTCGGGGGCTTTCTTT.

The rearrangement uses TRBV2 and TRBJ2-7; 10 bases align to TRBD1. Trimming at V came to 8 bases and at J to 3 bases, leaving 7 bases not matched to a gene. CDR1 SNHLY and CDR2 FYNNEI come from the germline V gene. CDR3 length: 14 residues. CDR3 nucleotide sequence: TGTGCCAGCGCCCCCGGGACAGGGGACTACGAGCAGTACGTC. Protein product: CASAPGTGDYEQYV.